A single sample is the source of the 13 T cell receptor beta chains below, sequenced in a study of blood T cell repertoires in COVID-19. Data came from immunoSEQ multiplex PCR; TCRdb stores just in-frame clones and leaves some out. The sample consists of some 200,000 clones, roughly 80% of them appearing once. The specimen sequenced was peripheral blood. The receptors here all came from a woman aged 70-85 years with COVID-19, enrolled during active disease.

V gene TRBV19 combines with J gene TRBJ2-1; D gene ambiguous. The CDR3 consists of 14 residues. The germline CDR1 and CDR2 sequences are LNHDA and SQIVND (reference sequence). Deletions cut 1 base from V and 6 bases from J, with 10 bases between. DNA of the CDR3: TGTGCCAGTAGTATAGGCGGTTCGGGCAATGAGCAGTTCTTC. Its protein product is CASSIGGSGNEQFF.

The chain is built from TRBV20-1 and TRBJ1-5; D not resolved. V dropped 3 bases and J dropped 6 bases, with 12 bases sitting between them. This CDR3 has 13 amino acids. Per the germline V gene, CDR1 is DFQATT and CDR2 is SNEGSKA (reference sequence). The CDR3 region has the DNA TGCAGTGCTAGTAGTCCGGAGGGTCAGCCCCAGCATTTT. Its translation is CSASSPEGQPQHF.

The chain has TRBV6-1 and TRBJ1-6, with 8 bases identical to TRBD1. CDR3 length: 16 amino acids. The J segment lost 7 bases and the V segment lost 0 bases, leaving 5 bases of the junction unmatched. Per germline, CDR1 MNHNS and CDR2 SASEGT. DNA of the CDR3: TGTGCCAGCAGTGAAGCTTCGAGACAGGGGAATTCACCCCTCCACTTT. Translating gives CASSEASRQGNSPLHF.

V usage is TRBV6-5 and J usage is TRBJ2-3; D is unresolved. V gave up 2 bases and J gave up 1 base, with 13 bases separating them. Germline V lookup: CDR1 MNHEY, CDR2 SVGAGI. The CDR3 has 16 residues. The CDR3 DNA follows: TGTGCCAGCAGTTACGTAAGAGCTATCGGCACAGATACGCAGTATTTT. This translates into CASSYVRAIGTDTQYF.

The rearrangement joins TRBV5-6 to TRBJ1-2; 9 bases are a match to TRBD1. CDR1 SGHDT and CDR2 YYEEEE come from the germline V gene. Losses at the gene ends were 2 bases for V and 2 bases for J; bases not matched to a gene: 4. The CDR3 totals 15 residues. The CDR3 DNA reads as TGTGCCAGCAGCTTTTCACAGGGGGCGAACTATGGCTACACCTTC. It codes for CASSFSQGANYGYTF.

Details on this clone: This sample includes further DNA sequences coding for the same CDR3. The chain combines TRBV2 with TRBJ2-5; 16 bases are shared with TRBD2. V shed 3 bases, J shed 2 bases, and the junction held 0 bases outside the gene matches. CDR1 SNHLY and CDR2 FYNNEI come from the germline V gene. This CDR3 has 16 residues. CDR3 DNA: TGTGCCAGCAGTGAGGGACTAGCGGGAGGGCAAGAGACCCAGTACTTC. Translated, it gives CASSEGLAGGQETQYF.

The chain combines TRBV5-8 with TRBJ1-1; no definite D call. The CDR3 has 14 amino acids. Germline-derived CDR1 and CDR2 are SGHTS and YDEGEE. Trimming removed 3 bases at V and 7 bases at J, with 16 bases between. CDR3: CASSYWASPLEAFF. The DNA of the CDR3 is TGTGCCAGCAGCTACTGGGCTTCCCCACTTGAAGCTTTCTTT.

The genes are TRBV27 and TRBJ1-5, with D possibly TRBD1 on 6 matching bases. Looked up from germline, CDR1 is MNHEY and CDR2 is SMNVEV (reference sequence). The CDR3 has 16 residues. The V gene lost 3 bases and the J gene lost 2 bases, with 14 bases spanning the gap. The CDR3 region is CASSFYTGGGNQPQHF. The DNA for the CDR3 is TGTGCCAGCAGTTTCTACACGGGGGGCGGCAATCAGCCCCAGCATTTT.

The chain has TRBV3-1 (or the pseudogene TRBV3-2) and TRBJ2-5; 15 nucleotides agree with TRBD2. CDR1 is LGHDT, CDR2 YNNKEL, per germline (reference sequence). The CDR3 totals 18 residues. The V gene end was trimmed by 0 bases and the J gene end by 5 bases; junction bases not matched to a gene: 7. CDR3 in DNA: TGTGCCAGCAGCCAAGATCGGGGGACTAGCGGGAGGTTGGAGACCCAGTACTTC. Protein: CASSQDRGTSGRLETQYF.

The J gene is TRBJ1-5, the V gene TRBV15; TRBD1 is a possible D gene (5 bases). CDR1 and CDR2 from the germline V gene are LNHNV and YYDKDF (reference sequence). V dropped 5 bases and J dropped 6 bases, with 17 bases sitting between them. The CDR3 contains 15 residues. The DNA of the CDR3 is TGTGCCACCAGCTTTAATAGGGGATTCGGTCAGCCCCAGCATTTT. It is translated as CATSFNRGFGQPQHF.

The DNA for the CDR3 is TGTGCCAGTACCCATTGGACAGGGCTCGGTAAAGGTTCACCCCTCCACTTT. It is translated as CASTHWTGLGKGSPLHF. The gene calls are TRBV19 and TRBJ1-6, with TRBD1 identical over 8 bases. There are 17 residues in the CDR3. Trimming at V came to 7 bases and at J to 9 bases, leaving 17 bases not matched to a gene. Germline V gene lookup returns CDR1 LNHDA and CDR2 SQIVND (reference sequence).

This clone was seen a handful of times. This sequence joins TRBV11-2 and TRBJ1-2; D gene uncertain. V gave up 0 bases and J gave up 8 bases, with 10 bases separating them. This CDR3 spans 13 amino acids. From germline, CDR1 is SGHAT and CDR2 FQNNGV. This CDR3 is CASSLDVQRGYTF. The DNA of the CDR3 is TGTGCCAGCAGCTTAGATGTTCAGCGGGGCTACACCTTC.

The V gene is TRBV5-8, the J gene TRBJ1-5; perhaps TRBD1 as D (6 bases). The CDR3 consists of 16 residues. The V gene lost 4 bases and the J gene lost 0 bases, with 14 bases spanning the gap. CDR1 and CDR2 from the germline V gene are SGHTS and YDEGEE. This chain's CDR3 is CASSRGNPYSNQPQHF. The CDR3 coding sequence is TGTGCCAGCAGCAGGGGGAACCCGTATAGCAATCAGCCCCAGCATTTT.